The T cell receptor beta chain under discussion was sequenced for a study of technical replicates of blood from a handful of donors. The data were produced by immunoSEQ multiplex PCR, yet TCRdb's version contains in-frame clones alone and is incomplete. The table includes some 94,000 clones, approximately 94% detected once. J lost 4 bases, V lost 4 bases, and 2 bases had no gene match. Germline V gives CDR1 LNHDA, CDR2 SQIVND (reference sequence). The CDR3 is 15 residues long. The source of this sequence is a human donor in good health. The V call is TRBV19, the J call TRBJ2-6; 9 positions match TRBD2. The sample comprised T cells isolated from PBMCs. As DNA, the CDR3 is TGTGCCAGTAGTAGCGGGAGGGCCGGGGCCAACGTCCTGACTTTC. This gives the protein CASSSGRAGANVLTF.